This TCR beta chain was sequenced in a study of read filtering for tumor transcriptome and immune sequencing. This library used about 360 ng RNA and molecular barcoded adaptors spanning alpha/delta and beta/gamma chains. TCRdb recomputed calls from the reads with MiXCR, one row per CDR3 protein. The table records tens of thousands of distinct CDR3 sequences, over 11% of them present only once. This clonotype was seen only a few times. Its antigen remains unidentified. Study-wide findings and caveats: Sorted CD138-negative bone marrow cells were not purified T cells.

This CDR3 contains 17 residues. Losses at the gene ends were 3 bases for V and 0 bases for J; bases not matched to a gene: 9. Germline assignment: CDR1 DFQATT and CDR2 SNEGSKA (reference sequence). The rearrangement uses TRBV20-1 and TRBJ2-7; 12 nucleotides align to TRBD1. The receptor comes from a donor at least 40 years old with multiple myeloma. The specimen sequenced was a population of CD138-negative cells sorted from bone marrow. This CDR3 reads CSASRDRGRRNSYEQYF. The CDR3 DNA follows: TGCAGTGCTAGCCGGGACAGGGGGCGAAGGAACTCCTACGAGCAGTACTTC.